A single sample gave rise to the 16 T cell receptor beta chains below, sequenced in a study of spatial heterogeneity in lung cancer. In TCRdb, the 5' RACE reads were re-called with MiXCR into one record per CDR3 protein. The sample lists some 120,000 distinct CDR3 sequences, 12% occurring once. Time point described: blood at routine non-recurrence follow-up after resection. Unsorted whole RNA of tumor, nontumor lung or frozen PBMC was sequenced. The specimen comprised PBMCs, sampled at follow-up. These receptors originate from a male donor with early-stage non-small cell lung cancer.

This clonotype appeared a few times. This chain connects TRBV20-1 to TRBJ2-5; D is perhaps TRBD1 (6 bases). The V end lost 6 bases, the J end lost 4 bases, and 21 bases lay between the germline ends. Germline V gene sequence: CDR1 DFQATT, CDR2 SNEGSKA (reference sequence). There are 15 residues in the CDR3. The CDR3 sequence is CSAPRGGSFSETQYF. The CDR3, as DNA: TGCAGTGCCCCGAGAGGGGGAAGTTTTTCAGAGACCCAGTACTTC.

The chain employs TRBV10-3 and TRBJ1-3, with TRBD1 identical over 7 bases. V lost 5 bases and J lost 0; bases outside the gene matches: 4. The CDR3 sequence is 15 residues long. Germline V CDR1 and CDR2: ENHRY, SYGVKD. This CDR3 is CAISPTGSSGNTIYF. The CDR3 region has the DNA TGTGCCATCAGTCCGACAGGGAGCTCTGGAAACACCATATATTTT.

This clonotype has a count of ten or more. The chain uses TRBV11-2 and TRBJ1-5; D ambiguous. The germline CDR1 and CDR2 sequences are SGHAT and FQNNGV. The CDR3 totals 13 residues. The V and J ends lost 4 bases and 5 bases respectively, with 9 bases between them. CDR3: CASSSYMDQPQHF. The CDR3 bases are TGTGCCAGCAGCTCGTACATGGATCAGCCCCAGCATTTT.

The gene calls are TRBV27 and TRBJ1-6; D gene uncertain. V lost 5 bases and J 13 bases, leaving 21 bases between the germline ends. CDR3 length: 15 amino acids. Germline loops: CDR1 MNHEY, CDR2 SMNVEV (reference sequence). This CDR3 is CASSPTTSPVTPLHF. DNA for the CDR3: TGTGCCAGCAGTCCTACGACATCTCCTGTTACGCCCCTCCACTTT.

There are a few counts of this clonotype. The chain links TRBV4-1 to TRBJ2-3, with a possible D match to TRBD2 (5 bases). V shed 1 base and J shed 5 bases, with 10 bases lying between them. This CDR3 comprises 14 residues. Germline assignment: CDR1 MGHRA and CDR2 YSYEKL. The CDR3 sequence is CASSQGFSGDTQYF. The CDR3 nucleotides are TGCGCCAGCAGCCAAGGATTCAGCGGAGATACGCAGTATTTT.

In its sample, this clonotype was seen many times. This chain links TRBV7-3 with TRBJ1-1; D may be TRBD1 (5 bases). V was trimmed by 6 bases and J by 1 base, leaving 12 bases between them. The CDR3 has 14 residues. CDR1 and CDR2 (germline): SGHTA, FQGTGA. CDR3 sequence: CASRQDISNTEAFF. In nucleotides, the CDR3 is TGTGCCAGCAGACAGGACATCTCGAACACTGAAGCTTTCTTT. Variable domain in full (rest from reference TRBV7-3 and TRBJ1-1): GAGVSQTPSNKVTEKGKYVELRCDPISGHTALYWYRQSLGQGPEFLIYFQGTGAADDSGLPNDRFFAVRPEGSVSTLKIQRTERGDSAVYLCASRQDISNTEAFFGQGTRLTVV.

The chain joins TRBV20-1 to TRBJ2-1; D is ambiguous. The CDR3 covers 14 residues. V dropped 1 base and J dropped 9 bases, with 16 bases sitting between them. Looked up from germline, CDR1 is DFQATT and CDR2 is SNEGSKA (reference sequence). The chain's CDR3 is CSARVQGSSFEQFF. The CDR3 DNA is TGCAGTGCTAGAGTACAAGGATCTTCTTTTGAGCAGTTCTTC.

This chain links TRBV11-1 with TRBJ2-3; 10 bases line up with TRBD2. The germline gives CDR1 SGHAT, CDR2 FQDESV (reference sequence). This CDR3 comprises 16 residues. After removal of 5 bases from V and 1 base from J, the junction contained 6 bases not matched to a gene. CDR3 coding DNA: TGTGCCAGCAGCACCTGGACTAGCGGTGGCACAGATACGCAGTATTTT. Protein product: CASSTWTSGGTDTQYF.

The sample holds a few counts of this clonotype. The chain employs TRBV11-2 and TRBJ2-1; either TRBD1 or TRBD2 may fit D (5 bases each). Trimming shortened V by 5 bases and J by 8 bases, and 10 bases separated the two germline ends. CDR1 is SGHAT, CDR2 FQNNGV, per germline. The CDR3 has 12 amino acids. The CDR3 DNA follows: TGTGCCAGCAGCACGAGGGGATATGAGCAGTTCTTC. Protein sequence: CASSTRGYEQFF.

This clonotype occurred a few times. The CDR3 here is CASSQSLLAKNIQYF. CDR3 bases: TGCGCCAGCAGCCAAAGTCTCCTAGCCAAAAACATTCAGTACTTC. The chain recombines TRBV4-1 with TRBJ2-4, with D unresolved. Trimming removed 2 bases from V and 0 bases from J, with 8 bases in between. Per the germline V gene, CDR1 is MGHRA and CDR2 is YSYEKL. The CDR3 is 15 amino acids.

This clonotype was seen more than once but under ten times. The V gene is TRBV7-9, the J gene TRBJ1-1, with 9 bases identical to TRBD1. V dropped 5 bases and J dropped 1; count of bases not matched to a gene: 5. CDR1 is SEHNR, CDR2 FQNEAQ, per germline (reference sequence). The CDR3 covers 15 residues. The CDR3 here is CASSVQQGANTEAFF. The CDR3 nucleotides are TGTGCCAGCAGCGTCCAACAGGGGGCGAACACTGAAGCTTTCTTT. Full variable domain (remainder filled in from reference TRBV7-9 and TRBJ1-1): DTGVSQNPRHKITKRGQNVTFRCDPISEHNRLYWYRQTLGQGPEFLTYFQNEAQLEKSRLLSDRFSAERPKGSFSTLEIQRTEQGDSAMYLCASSVQQGANTEAFFGQGTRLTVV.

This clonotype was seen at least ten times. This chain joins TRBV7-2 and TRBJ2-4, with unresolved D. V gave up 1 base and J gave up 10 bases, with 14 bases separating them. CDR3 length: 14 residues. Germline V gene lookup returns CDR1 SGHTA and CDR2 FQGNSA. The CDR3 spells CASSLGTSQGIQYF. The CDR3 DNA reads TGTGCCAGCAGCTTAGGAACCTCACAAGGGATTCAGTACTTC.

This clonotype has just a few counts. The chain joins TRBV20-1 to TRBJ2-4, with a possible D match to TRBD1 (5 bases). This CDR3 spans 15 amino acids. CDR1 and CDR2 (germline): DFQATT, SNEGSKA (reference sequence). The V end was cut by 3 bases, the J end by 0 bases, with 12 bases between. The CDR3 sequence is CSARSREVAKNIQYF. The CDR3 DNA is TGCAGTGCTAGGAGCAGGGAAGTAGCCAAAAACATTCAGTACTTC.

This clonotype was counted at least ten times. The CDR3 DNA reads TGTGCCAGCAGCTTGAAGTGGGGAAACACTGAAGCTTTCTTT. It translates to CASSLKWGNTEAFF. This chain connects TRBV7-2 to TRBJ1-1, with D unclear. V lost 3 bases, J lost 2 bases, and 10 bases lay in between. Germline values: CDR1 SGHTA, CDR2 FQGNSA. The CDR3 loop spans 14 amino acids.

This clonotype was detected many times. In DNA form, the CDR3 reads TGTGCCAGCAGCTTGGCAGGCCGGGATCGGCAGTTCTTC. Encoded protein: CASSLAGRDRQFF. The rearrangement joins TRBV5-6 to TRBJ2-1, with D perhaps matching TRBD2 (5 bases). V was shortened by 0 bases and J by 12 bases, with 13 bases between the two germline ends. Per germline, CDR1 SGHDT and CDR2 YYEEEE. This CDR3 is built from 13 residues.

This clonotype was recorded at least ten times. The CDR3 sequence: CASSLGGQGSEQYF. CDR3 coding DNA: TGTGCCAGCAGCTTGGGGGGTCAAGGGAGCGAGCAGTACTTC. The V call is TRBV5-5, the J call TRBJ2-7; possibly TRBD2 for D (5 bases). Deletions cut 0 bases from V and 6 bases from J, with 13 bases between. This CDR3 spans 14 amino acids. Germline loops: CDR1 SGHKS, CDR2 YYEKEE (reference sequence). Using reference TRBV5-5 and TRBJ2-7 for the parts outside the CDR3, the full variable domain is DAGVTQSPTHLIKTRGQQVTLRCSPISGHKSVSWYQQVLGQGPQFIFQYYEKEERGRGNFPDRFSARQFPNYSSELNVNALLLGDSALYLCASSLGGQGSEQYFGPGTRLTVT.